The 10 T cell receptor beta chains in this list originate from one sample, sequenced in a study of OX40 agonist ivuxolimab in advanced cancers. TCRdb's copy holds only in-frame clones and misses some; the assay was immunoSEQ multiplex PCR. The sample includes 80,000 to 100,000 clones, about nine tenths of them seen just once. The sequenced sample was CD4+ or CD8+ T cells sorted from blood, obtained in a trial of the OX40 agonist ivuxolimab. These TCRs come from an adult with an advanced solid tumor such as melanoma, head and neck, liver or kidney cancer.

The rearrangement joins TRBV11-2 to TRBJ1-4, with TRBD1 as a possible D gene (6 bases). This CDR3 is built from 16 residues. V lost 1 base and J lost 2, with 11 bases in between. CDR1 SGHAT and CDR2 FQNNGV come from the germline V gene. The CDR3 protein is CASSLGHRATNEKLFF. The CDR3 DNA sequence: TGTGCCAGCAGCTTAGGTCACAGGGCCACTAATGAAAAACTGTTTTTT.

This clone has a handful of counts. The gene calls are TRBV6-1 and TRBJ1-1; D remains ambiguous. Per germline, CDR1 MNHNS and CDR2 SASEGT. V gave up 0 bases and J gave up 4 bases, with 12 bases separating them. The CDR3 contains 15 residues. The chain's CDR3 is CASSEALSLATEAFF. For the CDR3, the DNA is TGTGCCAGCAGTGAAGCCCTGAGCCTGGCCACTGAAGCTTTCTTT.

The chain recombines TRBV19 with TRBJ2-4; D remains unclear. V was trimmed by 4 bases and J by 7 bases, leaving 14 bases between them. This CDR3 is 14 amino acids long. Per germline, CDR1 LNHDA and CDR2 SQIVND (reference sequence). As DNA, the CDR3 is TGTGCCAGTAGTAATCATAAAGCTACTAACATTCAGTACTTC. Translating gives CASSNHKATNIQYF.

The chain combines TRBV28 with TRBJ1-5, with D maybe TRBD1 (6 bases). The CDR3 covers 15 residues. Trimming cost V 3 bases and J 6 bases, with 15 bases left between them. Germline V gene data show CDR1 as MDHEN and CDR2 as SYDVKM. This CDR3 is CASSFLDSRSQPQHF. Here the CDR3 DNA reads TGTGCCAGCAGTTTCTTGGACAGCCGTTCTCAGCCCCAGCATTTT.

This clone was recorded only once. The chain combines TRBV19 with TRBJ2-7, with D possibly TRBD2 on 5 matching bases. Per germline, CDR1 LNHDA and CDR2 SQIVND (reference sequence). V was shortened by 4 bases and J by 6 bases, with 13 bases between the two germline ends. CDR3 size: 13 residues. DNA of the CDR3: TGTGCCAGTAGTAAATCGGCAGAGGGCGAGCAGTACTTC. As protein: CASSKSAEGEQYF.

The rearrangement uses TRBV29-1 and TRBJ1-2; D may be TRBD1 (6 bases). The CDR3 consists of 11 residues. The germline V and J ends were trimmed by 4 bases and 14 bases, with 17 bases remaining between them. Germline V CDR1 and CDR2: SQVTM, ANQGSEA. CDR3 protein: CSVADRRSPTF. CDR3 in DNA: TGCAGCGTTGCCGACAGGCGGTCCCCAACCTTC. Filled out from reference TRBV29-1 and TRBJ1-2, the complete variable domain reads SAVISQKPSRDICQRGTSLTIQCQVDSQVTMMFWYRQQPGQSLTLIATANQGSEATYESGFVIDKFPISRPNLTFSTLTVSNMSPEDSSIYLCSVADRRSPTFGSGTRLTVV.

The genes are TRBV2 and TRBJ1-2; D is unresolved. Per the germline V gene, CDR1 is SNHLY and CDR2 is FYNNEI. Trimming took off 6 bases at V and 4 bases at J, with 12 bases between the two ends. The CDR3 has 13 residues. CDR3 sequence reads: CASRTSEGYGYTF. DNA of the CDR3: TGTGCCAGCAGGACGTCAGAGGGCTATGGCTACACCTTC.

CDR3 coding DNA: TGCGCCAGCAGCGGGGGGGCCTTGAACACTGAAGCTTTCTTT. Its protein product is CASSGGALNTEAFF. The chain is built from TRBV5-1 and TRBJ1-1; possibly TRBD1 for D (6 bases). In germline, CDR1 is SGHRS, CDR2 YFSETQ. The CDR3 is 14 residues long. V was shortened by 4 bases and J by 0 bases, with 10 bases between the two germline ends.

The V gene is TRBV10-2, the J gene TRBJ1-2; TRBD1 might be the D (6 bases). CDR3 size: 12 residues. Per germline, CDR1 WSHSY and CDR2 SAAADI. V lost 3 bases, J lost 8 bases, and 10 bases lay in between. CDR3 residues: CASSEVQGGYTF. CDR3 DNA sequence: TGCGCCAGCAGTGAAGTACAGGGAGGCTACACCTTC.

The rearrangement uses TRBV19 and TRBJ2-5; D is undetermined. Germline-derived CDR1 and CDR2 are LNHDA and SQIVND (reference sequence). V lost 1 base to trimming and J lost 5 bases, with 11 bases between them. The CDR3 is made up of 14 amino acids. In DNA form, the CDR3 reads TGTGCCAGTAGTATAGTTCCAGGCGCGGAGACCCAGTACTTC. Protein: CASSIVPGAETQYF.